The clone carrying this TCR beta chain was recorded at least ten times. This specimen comes from a study of human T cells and chemical hapten exposure. The time point: patch test 2, 6 weeks after DPC sensitization. Noted treatment: therapeutic diphenylcyclopropenone sensitization with weekly scalp DPC. Each CDR3 protein is one row after TCRdb ran MiXCR on the RACE reads. The sample lists some 350,000 distinct CDR3 sequences, about 6% occurring once. This CDR3 contains 14 residues. V was cut by 2 bases and J by 2 bases, with 6 bases left in between. Per the germline V gene, CDR1 is SEHNR and CDR2 is FQNEAQ (reference sequence).

This receptor was obtained from a woman younger than 35 with alopecia areata. Some clones in this sample may be carry-over from other donors' samples. This chain links TRBV7-9 with TRBJ1-4; D may be TRBD1 (5 bases). Sample: whole blood, taken in connection with sensitization to the hapten diphenylcyclopropenone (DPC). CDR3 nucleotides: TGTGCCAGCAGCTTATGGGGGACTAATGAAAAACTGTTTTTT. It encodes CASSLWGTNEKLFF.